This TCR beta chain was identified during a study of radiation and T cells in renal cell carcinoma (dated by TCRdb to the early 2020s). Regarding the study in general: The samples were obtained from a clinical trial, where primary renal cell carcinomas were treated with 15 Gy stereotactic body radiation therapy and then removed by nephrectomy 4 weeks afterward. In total, some 50 samples, comprising around 26 tumors and 27 peripheral blood samples, were subjected to TCR beta sequencing. A total of 3.5 million to 4.5 million unique CDR3 nucleotide sequences, encoding roughly 2.7 million unique CDR3 amino acid sequences, were found across all 50 or so samples.

This specimen's time point label, interpreted: baseline pretreatment blood. Explained via the paper, the treatment or condition label denotes: 15 Gy SBRT to primary tumor, nephrectomy 4 weeks later. Serial peripheral blood from radiation-treated patients was sampled at baseline, 2 weeks and 4 weeks after SBRT to track tumor-enriched clonotypes. Every patient had renal cell carcinoma of clear cell pathology. The QIAamp DNA Blood Mini Kit (Qiagen) was used to prepare genomic DNA for TCR sequencing. The analyses included just those samples that passed every quality control check. A word on this clone: The clone's antigen remains unknown. Base-call qualities are not available, and no considerably larger clone is one nucleotide away.

Inclusive of the bounding cysteine and phenylalanine, the CDR3 is 15 residues long. Only CDR3 DNA is held: 45 bases, read in frame from base 1. Reading the germline V gene gives CDR1 SQVTM and CDR2 ANQGSEA. Trimming removed 2 bases from V and 4 bases from J, leaving 17 bases between the germline ends. The study at large found these results: Because pretreatment tumor biopsies were not available, the study could not determine whether clonotypes were already present within the tumor at baseline. Dynamics of the blood repertoire were not tracked past 4 weeks after treatment. Effects of radiation dose or scheduling on the TCR repertoire could not be addressed with the single-armed trial design. In blood, the top tumor clonotypes increased between baseline and 2 weeks post-radiation and then shrank by 4 weeks, which suggests that tumor-resident clones expanded only transiently.

The immunoSEQ kit was used, according to the manufacturer's recommendations, to generate TCR beta libraries from genomic DNA. For library preparation, a first multiplex PCR was performed with proprietary primers, followed by a second PCR in which unique barcodes were added, and bead cleanups were performed after each round. A kit-provided positive control reaction and a negative control reaction were included in every sample batch. The final libraries were assessed on an Agilent 4200 TapeStation D1000 ScreenTape, pooled by volume, and quantified by qPCR. Sequencing was performed on an Illumina NextSeq500 using a MidOutput 150-cycle cartridge, with 156 Read1 cycles, 15 Index1 cycles, and the kit custom primers. The pooled library was loaded at 1.0 pM with approximately 20% PhiX control spiked in. The authors' analysis ran thus. The vendor-processed data were analyzed in R, and a clonotype was defined as all T cells that share the same CDR3 nucleotide sequence. For clone abundance analyses, frequencies were normalized to the 10,000 most abundant clones in each sample. Public T cell clones, which averaged fewer than five per sample, were removed prior to analysis. Tumor-enriched clonotypes and baseline blood-enriched clonotypes were defined as those with an abundance difference of at least 32-fold between compartments. Clonotypes expanded or contracted between blood time points were identified with a beta-binomial differential abundance model. Tumor-blood repertoire similarity was measured with the Baroni-Urbani and Buser coefficient, and groups were compared using two-tailed Wilcoxon tests in R. In TCRdb, the immuneACCESS table is reduced to in-frame sequences with V and J assigned. These tables do not hold every clone; where another copy was compared, an unresolved V gene accounts for under half, and the others remain unexplained. The D gene and trimming were derived from the DNA, and the V and J assignments and clone size from that table. This sample lists 50,000 to 75,000 clones; just under 80% were detected once. 7.3% of the sample belongs to the ten largest clones.

The TCR comes from a man aged 55 to 70 with renal cell carcinoma. Here the sequenced sample was blood, taken from a patient whose treatment included radiotherapy and nephrectomy. The chain links TRBV29-1 with TRBJ1-2; perhaps TRBD1 is the D gene, with 6 bases matching. The CDR3 region has the sequence CSVEIWAGALYGYTF. The nucleotide sequence is TGCAGCGTTGAAATATGGGCAGGGGCGCTCTATGGCTACACCTTC.